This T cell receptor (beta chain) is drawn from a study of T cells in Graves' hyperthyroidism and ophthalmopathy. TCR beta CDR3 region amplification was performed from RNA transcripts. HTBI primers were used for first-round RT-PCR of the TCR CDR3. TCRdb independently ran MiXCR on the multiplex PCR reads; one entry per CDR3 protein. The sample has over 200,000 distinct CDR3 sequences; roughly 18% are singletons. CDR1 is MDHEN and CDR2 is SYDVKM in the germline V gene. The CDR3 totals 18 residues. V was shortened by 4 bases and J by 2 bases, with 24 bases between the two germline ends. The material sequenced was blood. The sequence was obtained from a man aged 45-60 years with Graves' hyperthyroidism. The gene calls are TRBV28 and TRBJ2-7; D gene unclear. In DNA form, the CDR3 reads TGTGCCAGCAGTTCCATGTCCCTACTCGTGGGGTTCCCCTACGAGCAGTACTTC. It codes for CASSSMSLLVGFPYEQYF.